Described below is a single TCR beta chain sequence and its context. The antigen is unknown. The CDR3 totals 13 residues. V was clipped by 6 bases and J by 1 base, with 12 bases between them. In germline, CDR1 is SQVTM, CDR2 ANQGSEA. RNA fractions of 10%, 30% or 50% and roughly 17,000 to 1,100,000 sorted cells were the source of naive CD8 libraries. Sorting selected naive CD8 T cells with a CD8+CD4-CCR7+CD45RA+ phenotype. Previously described methods with listed TCR primers produced the bulk TCR libraries. TCRdb processed the PCR reads anew with MiXCR; each CDR3 protein has one entry. The sample comprises tens of thousands of distinct CDR3 sequences, roughly 25% of which are singletons, and approximately 0.78% rests with the top ten. The sample belongs to a study of molecular identifiers for immune sequencing clone quantification. The study, taken as a whole, reports: Beyond 20 RNA copies, clones held over 99% of effector molecules, compared with under 1% in naive cells.

Sequenced input: naive CD8+ T cells from blood, with Jurkat cell RNA spiked in. Regarding subset: FACS-sorted CD8+CD4-CCR7+CD45RA+ naive T cells. This receptor was identified in a human donor in good health. Some libraries in this study had Jurkat cell RNA spiked in. The chain links TRBV29-1 to TRBJ1-2; D possibly corresponds to TRBD1 (6 bases). The CDR3 is CSVRDTHNYGYTF. CDR3 coding DNA: TGCAGCGTGCGGGACACCCATAACTATGGCTACACCTTC. Full variable domain (outside the CDR3, taken from reference TRBV29-1 and TRBJ1-2): SAVISQKPSRDICQRGTSLTIQCQVDSQVTMMFWYRQQPGQSLTLIATANQGSEATYESGFVIDKFPISRPNLTFSTLTVSNMSPEDSSIYLCSVRDTHNYGYTFGSGTRLTVV.